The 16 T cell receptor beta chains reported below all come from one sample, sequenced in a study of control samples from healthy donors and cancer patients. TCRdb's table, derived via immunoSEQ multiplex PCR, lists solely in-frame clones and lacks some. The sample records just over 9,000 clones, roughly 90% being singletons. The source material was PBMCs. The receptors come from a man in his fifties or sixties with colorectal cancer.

The CDR3 is CASSEGWNGGTDTQYF. In DNA form, the CDR3 reads TGTGCCAGCAGTGAAGGATGGAACGGGGGCACAGATACGCAGTATTTT. The V gene is TRBV6-1, the J gene TRBJ2-3; D perhaps matches TRBD2 (5 bases). The CDR3 is 16 amino acids. CDR1 is MNHNS and CDR2 is SASEGT in the germline V gene. With 1 base removed from V and 1 base from J, the gap between germline ends came to 12 bases.

The CDR3 bases are TGTGCCAGCAGCTTAGTCGCCGCTCGGACAGGGTATGATTCACCCCTCCACTTT. Translation gives CASSLVAARTGYDSPLHF. The chain carries TRBV7-9 and TRBJ1-6, with 8 bases that match TRBD1. Germline CDR1 and CDR2: SEHNR and FQNEAQ (reference sequence). J was trimmed by 8 bases and V by 1 base; bases with no gene match: 13. This CDR3 is built from 18 residues.

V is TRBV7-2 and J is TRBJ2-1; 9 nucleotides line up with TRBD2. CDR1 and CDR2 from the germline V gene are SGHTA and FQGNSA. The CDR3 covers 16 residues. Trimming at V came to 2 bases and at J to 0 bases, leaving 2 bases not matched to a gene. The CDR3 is CASSLRLADSYNEQFF. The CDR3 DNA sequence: TGTGCCAGCAGCTTACGACTAGCGGACTCCTACAATGAGCAGTTCTTC.

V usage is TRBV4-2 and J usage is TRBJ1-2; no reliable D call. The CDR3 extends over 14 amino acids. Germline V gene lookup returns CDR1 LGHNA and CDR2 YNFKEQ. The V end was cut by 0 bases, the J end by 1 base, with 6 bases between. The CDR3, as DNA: TGTGCCAGCAGCCAAGAGGGATTTAACTATGGCTACACCTTC. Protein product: CASSQEGFNYGYTF.

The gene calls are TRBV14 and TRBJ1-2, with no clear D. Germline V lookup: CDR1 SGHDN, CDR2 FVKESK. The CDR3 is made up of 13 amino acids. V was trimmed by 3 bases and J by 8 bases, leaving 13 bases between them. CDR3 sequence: CASSQDQIGGYTF. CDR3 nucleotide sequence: TGTGCCAGCAGCCAGGATCAAATAGGAGGCTACACCTTC.

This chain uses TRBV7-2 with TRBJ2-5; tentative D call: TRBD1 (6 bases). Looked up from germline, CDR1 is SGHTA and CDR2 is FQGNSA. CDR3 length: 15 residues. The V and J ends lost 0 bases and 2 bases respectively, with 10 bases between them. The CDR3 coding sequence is TGTGCCAGCAGCTTAGCGCTGGGACATCAAGAGACCCAGTACTTC. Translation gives CASSLALGHQETQYF.

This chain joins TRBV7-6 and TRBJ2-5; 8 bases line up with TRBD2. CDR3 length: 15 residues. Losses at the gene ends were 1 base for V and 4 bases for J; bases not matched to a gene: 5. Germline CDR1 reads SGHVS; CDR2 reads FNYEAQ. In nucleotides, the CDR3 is TGTGCCAGCAGCTTAGTCGGGGGGGGCGGAGAGACCCAGTACTTC. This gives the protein CASSLVGGGGETQYF.

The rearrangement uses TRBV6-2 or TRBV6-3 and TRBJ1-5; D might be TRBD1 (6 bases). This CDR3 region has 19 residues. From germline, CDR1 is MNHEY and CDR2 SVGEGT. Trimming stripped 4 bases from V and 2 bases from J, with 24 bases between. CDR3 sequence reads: CASSSPGTLYDWGNQPQHF. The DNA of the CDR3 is TGTGCCAGCAGTTCTCCTGGGACACTGTACGATTGGGGCAATCAGCCCCAGCATTTT.

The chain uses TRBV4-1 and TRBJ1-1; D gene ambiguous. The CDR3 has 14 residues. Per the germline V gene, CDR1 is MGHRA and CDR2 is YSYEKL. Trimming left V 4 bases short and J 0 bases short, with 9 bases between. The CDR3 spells CASSPRVLNTEAFF. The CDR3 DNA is TGCGCCAGCAGCCCACGGGTCCTGAACACTGAAGCTTTCTTT.

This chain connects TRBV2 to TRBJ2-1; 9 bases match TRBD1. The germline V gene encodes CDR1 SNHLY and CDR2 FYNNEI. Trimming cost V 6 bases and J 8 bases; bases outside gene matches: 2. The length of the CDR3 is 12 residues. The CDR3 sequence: CASRDRGDEQFF. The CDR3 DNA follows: TGTGCCAGCAGGGACAGGGGCGATGAGCAGTTCTTC.

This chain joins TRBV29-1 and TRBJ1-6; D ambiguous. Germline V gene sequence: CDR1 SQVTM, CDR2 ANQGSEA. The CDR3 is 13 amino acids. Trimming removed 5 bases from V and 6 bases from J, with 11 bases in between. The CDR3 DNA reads TGCAGCGTTCGGACCGGGAGTAATTCACCCCTCCACTTT. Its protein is CSVRTGSNSPLHF.

This CDR3 is CATSPHTGTSGSYEQYF. Here the CDR3 DNA reads TGTGCCACCTCCCCTCATACCGGGACTAGCGGATCCTACGAGCAGTACTTC. V usage is TRBV10-3 and J usage is TRBJ2-7; 11 nucleotides line up with TRBD2. V was clipped by 10 bases and J by 1 base; unmatched bases: 15. This CDR3 has 17 amino acids. Germline-derived CDR1 and CDR2 are ENHRY and SYGVKD.

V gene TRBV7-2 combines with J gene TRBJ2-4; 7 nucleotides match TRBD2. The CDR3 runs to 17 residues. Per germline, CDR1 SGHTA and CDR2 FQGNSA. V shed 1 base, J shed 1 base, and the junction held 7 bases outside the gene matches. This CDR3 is CASSLGFGGEAKNIQYF. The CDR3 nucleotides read TGTGCCAGCAGCTTAGGGTTTGGGGGGGAGGCCAAAAACATTCAGTACTTC.

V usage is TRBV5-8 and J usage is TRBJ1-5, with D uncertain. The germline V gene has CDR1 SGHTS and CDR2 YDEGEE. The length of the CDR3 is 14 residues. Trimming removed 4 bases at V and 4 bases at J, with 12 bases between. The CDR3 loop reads CASSPGRENQPQHF. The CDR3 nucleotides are TGTGCCAGCAGCCCCGGACGGGAAAATCAGCCCCAGCATTTT.

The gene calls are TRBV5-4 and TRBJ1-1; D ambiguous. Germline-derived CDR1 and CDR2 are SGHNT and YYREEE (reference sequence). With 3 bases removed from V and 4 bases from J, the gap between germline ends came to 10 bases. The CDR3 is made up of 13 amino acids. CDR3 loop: CASSSPWVTEAFF. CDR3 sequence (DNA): TGTGCCAGCAGCTCTCCCTGGGTCACTGAAGCTTTCTTT.

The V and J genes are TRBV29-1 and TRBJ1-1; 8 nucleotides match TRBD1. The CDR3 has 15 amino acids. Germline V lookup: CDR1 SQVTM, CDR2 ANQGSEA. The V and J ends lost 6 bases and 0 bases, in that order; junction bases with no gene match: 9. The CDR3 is CSVVGQGYMNTEAFF. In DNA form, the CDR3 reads TGCAGCGTGGTAGGACAGGGATACATGAACACTGAAGCTTTCTTT.